The 15 T cell receptor beta chains listed next were all sequenced from one sample in a study of OX40 agonist ivuxolimab in advanced cancers. Method: immunoSEQ multiplex PCR; TCRdb's copy keeps in-frame clones and lacks some. The sample has around 70,000 clones, nearly 85% seen once. The sample consisted of CD4+ or CD8+ T cells sorted from blood, taken in a trial of the OX40 agonist ivuxolimab. These receptors were obtained from an adult with an advanced solid tumor such as melanoma, head and neck, liver or kidney cancer.

The chain employs TRBV19 and TRBJ1-2, with 7 positions matching TRBD1. The length of the CDR3 is 14 residues. Germline values: CDR1 LNHDA, CDR2 SQIVND (reference sequence). V lost 3 bases and J lost 4; bases outside the gene matches: 5. The CDR3: CASSIVGQTYGYTF. The DNA of the CDR3 is TGTGCCAGTAGTATTGTGGGACAGACCTATGGCTACACCTTC.

The V and J genes are TRBV29-1 and TRBJ1-2; weak D call: TRBD1 (5 bases). CDR1 and CDR2 (germline): SQVTM, ANQGSEA. The CDR3 has 15 residues. The V end was cut by 3 bases, the J end by 1 base, with 15 bases between. CDR3 in amino acids: CSVEIRVNDNYGYTF. CDR3 bases: TGCAGCGTTGAGATCAGGGTGAACGATAACTATGGCTACACCTTC.

The J gene is TRBJ2-3, the V gene TRBV6-5; the D gene is possibly TRBD2 (5 bases). This CDR3 spans 11 amino acids. CDR1 and CDR2 from the germline V gene are MNHEY and SVGAGI. V gave up 4 bases and J gave up 6 bases, with 5 bases separating them. The CDR3: CASSSGDTQYF. The CDR3 nucleotides read TGTGCCAGCAGTTCGGGGGATACGCAGTATTTT.

The rearrangement links TRBV23-1 to TRBJ1-6; TRBD1 aligns across 7 bases. TRBV23-1 is labeled an ORF, and its function is uncertain. This CDR3 region has 17 residues. The V gene end was trimmed by 1 base and the J gene end by 13 bases; junction bases not matched to a gene: 16. CDR3 amino acids: CASSQFGTAQLWDPLHF. The CDR3 DNA reads as TGCGCCAGCAGTCAATTTGGGACAGCACAACTCTGGGATCCCCTCCACTTT.

This chain joins TRBV14 and TRBJ2-3; a weak D match, TRBD2 (5 bases). Trimming left V 4 bases short and J 2 bases short, with 10 bases between. From germline, CDR1 is SGHDN and CDR2 FVKESK. This CDR3 is 14 amino acids long. CDR3 nucleotide sequence: TGTGCCAGCAGCCGGAGGAGGACCACAGATACGCAGTATTTT. Its translation: CASSRRRTTDTQYF.

J is TRBJ1-2 and V is TRBV6-1; no reliable D call. Trimming pared 1 base from V and 0 bases from J, leaving 9 bases between. This CDR3 comprises 15 residues. From germline, CDR1 is MNHNS and CDR2 SASEGT. CDR3: CASSEGWGSNYGYTF. CDR3 nucleotide sequence: TGTGCCAGCAGTGAAGGTTGGGGTTCTAACTATGGCTACACCTTC.

The chain couples TRBV2 to TRBJ2-1; D gene ambiguous. Germline V lookup: CDR1 SNHLY, CDR2 FYNNEI. The V gene lost 7 bases and the J gene lost 7 bases, with 17 bases spanning the gap. This CDR3 spans 14 amino acids. The CDR3 loop reads CASTVFLSDNEQFF. The DNA of the CDR3 is TGTGCCAGCACCGTTTTCCTGTCTGATAATGAGCAGTTCTTC.

V and J are TRBV5-1 and TRBJ2-5; 8 bases agree with TRBD2. CDR3 length: 14 amino acids. V was clipped by 0 bases and J by 5 bases; unmatched bases: 3. Germline lookup yields CDR1 SGHRS and CDR2 YFSETQ. For the CDR3, the DNA is TGCGCCAGCAGCTTGGGCGGGGGGTCGGAGACCCAGTACTTC. Protein sequence: CASSLGGGSETQYF.

This chain uses TRBV6-1 with TRBJ1-2; D is perhaps TRBD1 (6 bases). The V gene lost 3 bases and the J gene lost 3 bases, with 11 bases spanning the gap. Per the germline V gene, CDR1 is MNHNS and CDR2 is SASEGT. The CDR3 runs 14 residues. This chain's CDR3 is CASSDTGTYYGYTF. CDR3 DNA sequence: TGTGCCAGCAGTGATACCGGGACATACTATGGCTACACCTTC.

The rearrangement joins TRBV6-1 to TRBJ1-4; D is ambiguous. The CDR3 is 14 amino acids. The germline gives CDR1 MNHNS, CDR2 SASEGT. Trimming cost V 7 bases and J 5 bases, with 14 bases left between them. Here the CDR3 reads CASTIRGYNEKLFF. CDR3 nucleotide sequence: TGTGCCAGCACAATACGAGGCTACAATGAAAAACTGTTTTTT.

The chain is built from TRBV28 and TRBJ2-3; 10 bases line up with TRBD1. Trimming took 5 bases from V and 4 from J; bases not matched to a gene: 6. The CDR3 covers 15 residues. The germline gives CDR1 MDHEN, CDR2 SYDVKM. CDR3 protein: CASSTRDRGADTQYF. The CDR3 DNA reads as TGTGCCAGCAGTACCCGGGACAGGGGTGCAGATACGCAGTATTTT.

The V call is TRBV9, the J call TRBJ2-1, with TRBD2 matching 11 bases. The CDR3 totals 15 residues. Per the germline V gene, CDR1 is SGDLS and CDR2 is YYNGEE. J lost 5 bases, V lost 2 bases, and 3 bases had no gene match. CDR3 nucleotides: TGTGCCAGCAGCGTTCTTAGCGGGGGGGACAATGAGCAGTTCTTC. The encoded protein is CASSVLSGGDNEQFF.

This chain links TRBV10-3 with TRBJ2-3; tentative D call: TRBD2 (5 bases). V was trimmed by 0 bases and J by 5 bases, leaving 9 bases between them. The CDR3 length is 14 residues. Germline loops: CDR1 ENHRY, CDR2 SYGVKD. For the CDR3, the DNA is TGTGCCATCAGTGAGTCGGCACGGGGAGATACGCAGTATTTT. Amino acid sequence: CAISESARGDTQYF.

The chain is built from TRBV28 and TRBJ1-2; D is unresolved. This CDR3 contains 13 residues. Trimming pared 2 bases from V and 8 bases from J, leaving 12 bases between. The germline V gene has CDR1 MDHEN and CDR2 SYDVKM. The CDR3 region has the DNA TGTGCCAGCAGTTTAAAGATGGGAAGGGGCTACACCTTC. Translation: CASSLKMGRGYTF.

The J gene is TRBJ2-7, the V gene TRBV6-1; D call uncertain. Germline V gene lookup returns CDR1 MNHNS and CDR2 SASEGT. The CDR3 totals 14 residues. Trimming cost V 3 bases and J 1 base, with 10 bases left between them. The CDR3 region has the DNA TGTGCCAGCAGTGAGGCAGGAACGTCCTACGAGCAGTACGTC. Translating it yields CASSEAGTSYEQYV.